A single sample gave rise to the 5 T cell receptor beta chains below, sequenced in a study of T-cell memory formation after mild COVID-19. In TCRdb, the 5' RACE reads were re-called with MiXCR into one record per CDR3 protein. The data show 500,000 to 650,000 distinct CDR3 sequences, less than 25% seen once. Sequenced: PBMCs or a T cell subset sorted from them (not recorded which). The receptors were sampled from an adult woman who had mild COVID-19 (a few samples of this study predate the infection). Cell type and time point are not known.

V and J are TRBV3-1 and TRBJ2-2, with D perhaps matching TRBD2 (6 bases). In germline, CDR1 is LGHDT, CDR2 YNNKEL (reference sequence). The CDR3 spans 15 residues. Trimming shortened V by 5 bases and J by 0 bases, and 10 bases separated the two germline ends. The CDR3 reads CASSARDSNTGELFF. DNA for the CDR3: TGTGCCAGCAGCGCCCGGGACTCGAACACCGGGGAGCTGTTTTTT.

The gene calls are TRBV30 and TRBJ1-2; 7 nucleotides align to TRBD1. J was trimmed by 4 bases and V by 6 bases; bases with no gene match: 8. CDR1 is GTSNPN and CDR2 is SVGIG in the germline V gene (reference sequence). The CDR3 has 13 amino acids. The CDR3 region has the DNA TGTGCCTGCCTAACAGGGGTAATCTATGGCTACACCTTC. Translation gives CACLTGVIYGYTF.

This clonotype came up a few times. The chain couples TRBV6-5 to TRBJ2-7; D is possibly TRBD1 (5 bases). This CDR3 region has 12 residues. Trimming left V 6 bases short and J 3 bases short, with 9 bases between. Germline V gene sequence: CDR1 MNHEY, CDR2 SVGAGI. The CDR3, as DNA: TGTGCCAGCAGGGCAAGGGGCTACGAGCAGTACTTC. It is translated as CASRARGYEQYF.

This chain links TRBV7-9 with TRBJ2-7, with D maybe TRBD2 (6 bases). The CDR3 is 16 residues long. From germline, CDR1 is SEHNR and CDR2 FQNEAQ (reference sequence). Trimming pared 4 bases from V and 1 base from J, leaving 17 bases between. CDR3 in amino acids: CASSWGVRVGSYEQYF. The CDR3 nucleotides read TGTGCCAGCAGCTGGGGGGTGAGGGTTGGTTCCTACGAGCAGTACTTC.

This chain connects TRBV6-1 to TRBJ2-3; D possibly corresponds to TRBD1 (6 bases). This CDR3 region has 17 residues. V was cut by 3 bases and J by 3 bases, with 19 bases left in between. CDR1 is MNHNS, CDR2 SASEGT, per germline. CDR3 nucleotides: TGTGCCAGCAGTGATCGCCGCAATATCCAGGGGACAGATACGCAGTATTTT. Translated, it gives CASSDRRNIQGTDTQYF.